Listed here are 30 T cell receptor beta chains from one sample, sequenced in a study of T-cell reconstitution after alpha-beta-depleted transplantation in children. Unique molecular identifiers were incorporated when the TCRbeta library was constructed. TCRdb redid the calling of the PCR reads with MiXCR, one entry per CDR3 protein. The table shows approximately 430,000 distinct CDR3 sequences, with roughly 16% occurring only once. The specimen was PBMCs, mostly from graft donor cells, collected 360 days after TCRalphabeta/CD19-depleted stem cell transplant. These receptors all stem from a boy in the first two years of life who had a stem cell transplant for Wiskott-Aldrich syndrome, so the T cells may come from the graft donor.

This clonotype showed up just a few times. The chain employs TRBV5-8 and TRBJ2-5; D may be TRBD1 or TRBD2 (5 bases each). V lost 1 base to trimming and J lost 5 bases, with 15 bases between them. Germline loops: CDR1 SGHTS, CDR2 YDEGEE. The CDR3 has 15 residues. CDR3 sequence (DNA): TGTGCCAGCAGCTTGATGGCCTCGGGGCGGGAGACCCAGTACTTC. Amino acid sequence: CASSLMASGRETQYF.

V is TRBV20-1 and J is TRBJ2-1, with TRBD2 as a possible D gene (6 bases). Germline V gene lookup returns CDR1 DFQATT and CDR2 SNEGSKA (reference sequence). CDR3 size: 15 residues. The V gene lost 3 bases and the J gene lost 2 bases, with 14 bases spanning the gap. CDR3 in amino acids: CSASLPERAYNEQFF. The CDR3 nucleotides are TGCAGTGCTAGCCTCCCGGAGCGGGCCTACAATGAGCAGTTCTTC.

J is TRBJ2-1 and V is TRBV20-1; 7 nucleotides match TRBD2. In germline, CDR1 is DFQATT, CDR2 SNEGSKA (reference sequence). The CDR3 runs 14 residues. The V gene end was trimmed by 4 bases and the J gene end by 7 bases; junction bases not matched to a gene: 10. DNA for the CDR3: TGCAGTGCTATACGAGCGGGAAAAAGGAATGAGCAGTTCTTC. Amino acids: CSAIRAGKRNEQFF.

This clonotype was found once. J is TRBJ2-2 and V is TRBV20-1, with 9 bases fitting TRBD1. Losses at the gene ends were 2 bases for V and 4 bases for J; bases not matched to a gene: 11. Germline loops: CDR1 DFQATT, CDR2 SNEGSKA (reference sequence). The CDR3 totals 17 residues. This CDR3 reads CSARLPSGTGTTGELFF. In DNA form, the CDR3 reads TGCAGTGCTAGATTACCCTCTGGGACAGGGACCACCGGGGAGCTGTTTTTT.

The genes are TRBV12-3 or TRBV12-4 and TRBJ2-1; TRBD1 matches at 8 bases. The CDR3 is 15 residues long. Trimming took 3 bases from V and 3 from J; bases not matched to a gene: 4. CDR3 loop: CASSFGTGHYNEQFF. CDR3 bases: TGTGCCAGCAGTTTCGGGACAGGACACTACAATGAGCAGTTCTTC.

This clonotype showed up many times. This chain joins TRBV10-3 and TRBJ2-1, with D tentatively TRBD1 or TRBD2 (5 bases each). The CDR3 is made up of 15 amino acids. Germline loops: CDR1 ENHRY, CDR2 SYGVKD. The V end lost 4 bases, the J end lost 7 bases, and 17 bases lay between the germline ends. CDR3 coding DNA: TGTGCCATCAGTGCTGGGAACAGGACGGGGAATGAGCAGTTCTTC. This sequence encodes CAISAGNRTGNEQFF.

The chain combines TRBV5-1 with TRBJ2-1, with D possibly being TRBD2 (6 bases). V was shortened by 1 base and J by 10 bases, with 9 bases between the two germline ends. This CDR3 is 12 amino acids long. Germline V gene data show CDR1 as SGHRS and CDR2 as YFSETQ. The CDR3 spells CASSLLAGEQFF. CDR3 DNA: TGCGCCAGCAGCTTGTTGGCGGGAGAGCAGTTCTTC. The variable domain in full, with the rest retrieved from reference TRBV5-1 and TRBJ2-1, is KAGVTQTPRYLIKTRGQQVTLSCSPISGHRSVSWYQQTPGQGLQFLFEYFSETQRNKGNFPGRFSGRQFSNSRSEMNVSTLELGDSALYLCASSLLAGEQFFGPGTRLTVL.

The table lists this clonotype with a few counts. This chain connects TRBV12-3 or TRBV12-4 to TRBJ2-2; 12 bases agree with TRBD1. The CDR3 length is 14 residues. V was pared by 8 bases and J by 13 bases, with 11 bases of the junction left unmatched. DNA for the CDR3: TGTGCCAGCGCTCCGGGACAGGGGGCAAGTCCGCTGTTTTTT. Protein product: CASAPGQGASPLFF.

This clonotype appeared a few times. The rearrangement links TRBV5-1 to TRBJ2-1; possible D gene TRBD1, 6 bases. The germline CDR1 and CDR2 sequences are SGHRS and YFSETQ. The CDR3 runs to 15 residues. Deletions cut 4 bases from V and 4 bases from J, with 15 bases between. The CDR3 DNA sequence: TGCGCCAGCAGCGTGGTGGGTGACAGGTACAATGAGCAGTTCTTC. This codes for CASSVVGDRYNEQFF.

This clonotype was observed a handful of times. V gene TRBV5-5 combines with J gene TRBJ2-5; D unclear. CDR3 length: 15 amino acids. The germline CDR1 and CDR2 sequences are SGHKS and YYEKEE (reference sequence). Deletions cut 0 bases from V and 1 base from J, with 10 bases between. CDR3 DNA: TGTGCCAGCAGCTTGGCGGTAATAGGCCAAGAGACCCAGTACTTC. It yields the protein CASSLAVIGQETQYF.

This clonotype turned up a few times. The chain links TRBV12-3 or TRBV12-4 to TRBJ1-5, with D unclear. The CDR3 runs to 14 residues. The ends were cut back, 2 bases at V and 1 base at J, with 6 bases in the middle. CDR3 sequence reads: CASSLRLSNQPQHF. The CDR3 nucleotides are TGTGCCAGCAGTTTACGTCTAAGCAATCAGCCCCAGCATTTT.

This clonotype has only a few counts. The chain uses TRBV10-3 and TRBJ2-3, with unresolved D. The CDR3 runs to 13 residues. From germline, CDR1 is ENHRY and CDR2 SYGVKD. Between the trimmed V and J ends, which lost 2 bases and 1 base, there was a span of 4 bases. CDR3 coding DNA: TGTGCCATCAGTGAGGGGGGCACAGATACGCAGTATTTT. Translation: CAISEGGTDTQYF.

The table lists this clonotype with a few counts. This chain uses TRBV5-1 with TRBJ1-4; perhaps TRBD1 as D (5 bases). The germline gives CDR1 SGHRS, CDR2 YFSETQ. The CDR3 loop spans 14 amino acids. V gave up 2 bases and J gave up 5 bases, with 10 bases separating them. CDR3: CASSFGGANEKLFF. DNA for the CDR3: TGCGCCAGCAGCTTTGGGGGAGCGAATGAAAAACTGTTTTTT.

The genes are TRBV5-1 and TRBJ2-3; perhaps TRBD1 as D (5 bases). This CDR3 spans 12 amino acids. CDR1 SGHRS and CDR2 YFSETQ come from the germline V gene. V lost 7 bases and J 7 bases, leaving 13 bases between the germline ends. CDR3 loop: CASGSDRNTQYF. The CDR3 region has the DNA TGCGCCAGCGGCTCCGACAGAAATACGCAGTATTTT.

The rearrangement links TRBV28 to TRBJ2-6, with D hard to call. Germline V gene data show CDR1 as MDHEN and CDR2 as SYDVKM. CDR3 length equals 18 residues. V dropped 3 bases and J dropped 1 base, with 16 bases sitting between them. The CDR3 here is CASSFFLEQGSGANVLTF. The CDR3 DNA sequence: TGTGCCAGCAGTTTCTTTCTGGAGCAAGGGTCTGGGGCCAACGTCCTGACTTTC.

The V gene is TRBV7-9, the J gene TRBJ1-5, with unresolved D. Trimming removed 5 bases at V and 6 bases at J, with 8 bases between. The CDR3 is 12 amino acids. Germline V gene data show CDR1 as SEHNR and CDR2 as FQNEAQ (reference sequence). As DNA, the CDR3 is TGTGCCAGCAGCCTCCTTGGTCAGCCCCAGCATTTT. It specifies CASSLLGQPQHF. Full variable domain (missing parts from reference TRBV7-9 and TRBJ1-5): DTGVSQNPRHKITKRGQNVTFRCDPISEHNRLYWYRQTLGQGPEFLTYFQNEAQLEKSRLLSDRFSAERPKGSFSTLEIQRTEQGDSAMYLCASSLLGQPQHFGDGTRLSIL.

In this sample, this clonotype turned up many times. V gene TRBV29-1 combines with J gene TRBJ2-1; 8 nucleotides match TRBD2. The CDR3 covers 13 residues. Per germline, CDR1 SQVTM and CDR2 ANQGSEA. Trimming cost V 6 bases and J 4 bases; bases outside gene matches: 5. CDR3 residues: CSVWTSLYNEQFF. The CDR3, as DNA: TGCAGCGTGTGGACTAGCCTATACAATGAGCAGTTCTTC.

The V gene is TRBV29-1, the J gene TRBJ2-7; TRBD2 matches 10 bases. The CDR3 is made up of 13 amino acids. From germline, CDR1 is SQVTM and CDR2 ANQGSEA. Trimming removed 5 bases from V and 2 bases from J; junction bases left unmatched: 3. The CDR3 coding sequence is TGCAGCGTTCTGAGCGGGAGGGCCTACGAGCAGTACTTC. It translates to CSVLSGRAYEQYF.

This chain links TRBV12-3 or TRBV12-4 with TRBJ2-2, with 14 nucleotides matching TRBD2. After removal of 4 bases from V and 5 bases from J, the junction contained 18 bases not matched to a gene. The CDR3 consists of 21 residues. Written as DNA, the CDR3 is TGTGCCAGCAGTTCCCCAATCCGTTGGGGGACTAGCGGGAGTCGTACCGGGGAGCTGTTTTTT. Translated: CASSSPIRWGTSGSRTGELFF.

This clonotype has a count of ten or more. The V call is TRBV7-8, the J call TRBJ2-7; D not certain. Germline-derived CDR1 and CDR2 are SGHVS and FQNEAQ. This CDR3 comprises 14 residues. Trimming shortened V by 5 bases and J by 1 base, and 12 bases separated the two germline ends. The CDR3 protein is CASSLPDGSYEQYF. In DNA, the CDR3 is TGTGCCAGCAGCCTACCGGACGGTTCCTACGAGCAGTACTTC.

This clonotype appeared many times. A read error may produce the germline difference seen at one junction end. The chain uses TRBV12-3 or TRBV12-4 and TRBJ1-4; a possible D gene is TRBD1 (5 bases). This CDR3 contains 14 residues. CDR3 region: CASSLGQGGEKLFF. The CDR3 DNA reads TGTGCCAGCAGCTTAGGGCAGGGTGGTGAAAAACTGTTTTTT.

This rearrangement joins TRBV12-3 or TRBV12-4 to TRBJ2-4, with D possibly called TRBD1 or TRBD2 (5 bases each). The CDR3 length is 15 residues. V dropped 6 bases and J dropped 1 base, with 13 bases sitting between them. The CDR3 sequence: CASRPGGGAKNIQYF. The CDR3 DNA follows: TGTGCCAGCAGGCCGGGTGGGGGTGCCAAAAACATTCAGTACTTC.

V and J are TRBV3-1 and TRBJ2-6; 14 nucleotides align to TRBD2. This CDR3 contains 18 residues. Germline lookup yields CDR1 LGHDT and CDR2 YNNKEL (reference sequence). V lost 4 bases, J lost 3 bases, and 5 bases stayed unmatched. The CDR3 reads CASSPQGLAGDGANVLTF. CDR3 nucleotides: TGTGCCAGCAGCCCACAGGGACTAGCGGGGGATGGGGCCAACGTCCTGACTTTC.

On this clonotype: One base away lies a much larger clone, so this may be a sequencing read error. V is TRBV6-5 and J is TRBJ1-3; no clear D gene. The CDR3 extends over 13 amino acids. Trimming pared 4 bases from V and 0 bases from J, leaving 4 bases between. Germline CDR1 and CDR2: MNHEY and SVGAGI. CDR3 loop: CASSSYSGNTIYF. In DNA, the CDR3 is TGTGCCAGCAGTTCCTACTCTGGAAACACCATATATTTT.

The chain links TRBV21-1 to TRBJ2-3; no DNA check was done on the table's D call, TRBD2. TRBV21-1 is recorded as a pseudogene. This CDR3 is built from 19 residues. In DNA, the CDR3 is TGTGCCAGCAGCAAACGAGCGGGGGTACTACACACACACACAGATACGCAGTATTTT. As protein: CASSKRAGVLHTHTDTQYF.

Details on this clonotype: A junction end diverges from the germline sequence, so it may reflect a read error. The V gene is TRBV7-9, the J gene TRBJ2-3, with 9 bases matching TRBD2. Germline lookup yields CDR1 SEHNR and CDR2 FQNEAQ (reference sequence). There are 17 residues in the CDR3. CDR3 sequence: CASSLAGLQSSTDTQYF. Here the CDR3 DNA reads TGTGCCAGCAGCCTAGCGGGGCTACAATCTAGCACAGATACGCAGTATTTT.

The V and J genes are TRBV7-6 and TRBJ2-3; 9 bases fit TRBD2. V was clipped by 2 bases and J by 6 bases; unmatched bases: 12. This CDR3 region has 17 residues. Germline V lookup: CDR1 SGHVS, CDR2 FNYEAQ. This CDR3 is CASSLLRGGRARDTQYF. The CDR3 nucleotides read TGTGCCAGCAGCTTACTGCGGGGCGGGAGGGCCAGGGATACGCAGTATTTT.

The chain recombines TRBV4-3 with TRBJ2-1; D is uncertain. V dropped 0 bases and J dropped 6 bases, with 15 bases sitting between them. In germline, CDR1 is LGHNA, CDR2 YSLEER. The CDR3 is made up of 16 amino acids. The CDR3 sequence: CASSQEFAIARNEQFF. The CDR3 region has the DNA TGCGCCAGCAGCCAAGAATTCGCGATAGCTCGCAATGAGCAGTTCTTC.

The chain recombines TRBV7-2 with TRBJ1-1; 8 bases are shared with TRBD1. This CDR3 has 16 amino acids. V gave up 4 bases and J gave up 0 bases; unmatched junction bases: 7. Per the germline V gene, CDR1 is SGHTA and CDR2 is FQGNSA. The DNA of the CDR3 is TGTGCCAGCAGCTCACACAGGGGGGAATTGAACACTGAAGCTTTCTTT. This gives the protein CASSSHRGELNTEAFF.

In this sample, this clonotype turned up a few times. The rearrangement uses TRBV24-1 and TRBJ1-1, with TRBD1 matching over 7 bases. The CDR3 runs 12 residues. Germline loops: CDR1 KGHDR, CDR2 SFDVKD. The trim removed 4 bases at V and 7 bases at J, leaving 2 bases unmatched. CDR3 nucleotide sequence: TGTGCCACCAGTGACAGGGACAGTGAAGCTTTCTTT. It codes for CATSDRDSEAFF.